Listed here are 14 T cell receptor beta chains from one sample, sequenced in a study of regulatory T cells in long-lasting Graves disease. Time point specified: newly diagnosed GD, antithyroid drugs for less than 3 months. PBMC-extracted RNA yielded the TCR library. Building the TCR beta libraries relied on iRepertoire HTBI primers, and CDR3 regions underwent Arm-PCR. Via MiXCR, TCRdb re-called the multiplex PCR reads, giving one row per CDR3 protein. The sample shows more than 300,000 distinct CDR3 sequences, roughly 12% of them seen only once. The same data also went into a second study, on T cells in Graves' hyperthyroidism and ophthalmopathy.

The input for sequencing was peripheral blood mononuclear cells (PBMCs), taken at new diagnosis, from a patient treated with antithyroid drugs. Every receptor here comes from a woman between 18 and 30 years old with Graves disease.

This clonotype came up many times. The chain uses TRBV13 and TRBJ2-3; D may match TRBD1 or TRBD2 (5 bases each). This CDR3 is 16 amino acids long. The germline V and J ends were trimmed by 7 bases and 0 bases, with 17 bases remaining between them. Germline-derived CDR1 and CDR2 are PRHDT and FYEKMQ (reference sequence). CDR3 nucleotides: TGTGCCAGCAATCGATACCGGGGACGCAGCACAGATACGCAGTATTTT. This sequence encodes CASNRYRGRSTDTQYF.

This clonotype occurred a few times. The chain links TRBV12-3 or TRBV12-4 to TRBJ1-2; D is perhaps TRBD1 (6 bases). V shed 1 base and J shed 8 bases, with 14 bases lying between them. The CDR3 has 14 residues. CDR3 sequence reads: CASSLEGGAQGYTF. As DNA, the CDR3 is TGTGCCAGCAGTTTAGAGGGGGGGGCCCAGGGCTACACCTTC.

This clonotype was seen a handful of times. A read error may account for a junction end that differs from germline. V is TRBV7-2 and J is TRBJ2-6, with 11 bases lining up with TRBD1. The CDR3 extends over 19 amino acids. Per germline, CDR1 SGHTA and CDR2 FQGNSA. The CDR3, as DNA: TGTGCCAGCAGCTTCGTTGGGGACAGGGGGTCCTCTGAGGCCAACGTCCTGACTTTC. Protein product: CASSFVGDRGSSEANVLTF.

The V call is TRBV6-2 or TRBV6-3, the J call TRBJ2-2; a possible D gene is TRBD1 (6 bases). The germline gives CDR1 MNHEY, CDR2 SVGEGT. The V end was cut by 7 bases, the J end by 3 bases, with 12 bases between. The CDR3 totals 14 residues. The CDR3 spells CASTHGTYTGELFF. DNA for the CDR3: TGTGCCAGCACCCACGGGACATACACCGGGGAGCTGTTTTTT.

This clonotype was seen many times. The rearrangement links TRBV27 to TRBJ2-1; no clear D. This CDR3 is 18 amino acids long. V was cut by 7 bases and J by 5 bases, with 27 bases left in between. CDR1 and CDR2 from the germline V gene are MNHEY and SMNVEV (reference sequence). The CDR3 region is CASNSLLALYSLHNEQFF. The CDR3, as DNA: TGTGCCAGCAATTCCCTCTTGGCCCTGTACTCCCTTCACAATGAGCAGTTCTTC.

Note on this clonotype: A much larger clone lies a single base off, so this may be a read error. The chain uses TRBV2 and TRBJ2-5, with TRBD2 identical over 7 bases. The CDR3 is 14 amino acids. Germline values: CDR1 SNHLY, CDR2 FYNNEI. Trimming removed 7 bases from V and 2 bases from J; junction bases left unmatched: 7. In DNA, the CDR3 is TGTGCCAGCACTGGACCGGGACTACAAGAGACCCAGTACTTC. It translates to CASTGPGLQETQYF.

This clonotype occurred many times. The genes are TRBV6-2 or TRBV6-3 and TRBJ2-3, with 7 bases identical to TRBD1. V trimming: 7 bases; J trimming: 0 bases; junction bases outside the gene matches: 4. This CDR3 contains 14 residues. Germline V CDR1 and CDR2: MNHEY, SVGEGT. CDR3 DNA: TGTGCCAGCATTCCGACAGGGAGCACAGATACGCAGTATTTT. It specifies CASIPTGSTDTQYF.

This clonotype was seen more than once but under ten times. The V and J genes are TRBV6-6 and TRBJ1-2, with D uncertain. V lost 0 bases, J lost 0 bases, and 14 bases lay in between. The CDR3 spans 17 residues. CDR1 and CDR2 from the germline V gene are MNHNY and SVGAGI (reference sequence). This CDR3 is CASSYSIGSAANYGYTF. The CDR3 nucleotides are TGTGCCAGCAGTTACTCGATTGGGTCAGCCGCTAACTATGGCTACACCTTC.

The chain uses TRBV3-1 and TRBJ2-3; 8 bases match TRBD1. The V segment lost 2 bases and the J segment 5 bases; nucleotides outside the gene matches: 6. Germline assignment: CDR1 LGHDT and CDR2 YNNKEL (reference sequence). The CDR3 length is 15 residues. DNA for the CDR3: TGTGCCAGCAGCCAACAGGGGGCGGAAGAAGATACGCAGTATTTT. It encodes CASSQQGAEEDTQYF.

This clonotype has only a few counts. The rearrangement links TRBV4-3 to TRBJ2-1; D gene ambiguous. Germline values: CDR1 LGHNA, CDR2 YSLEER. This CDR3 spans 14 amino acids. V was cut by 0 bases and J by 9 bases, with 12 bases left in between. The CDR3 DNA follows: TGCGCCAGCAGCCAAGAGACCTCGTGGGGTGAGCAGTTCTTC. Residues: CASSQETSWGEQFF.

Many counts were recorded for this clonotype. This chain's CDR3 is CASSLRQTSEHYEQYF. The CDR3 DNA is TGTGCCAGCAGCTTAAGGCAGACTAGCGAGCACTACGAGCAGTACTTC. This chain connects TRBV7-6 to TRBJ2-7, with 8 nucleotides matching TRBD2. CDR1 is SGHVS, CDR2 FNYEAQ, per germline. This CDR3 region has 16 residues. V shed 2 bases and J 3 bases; nucleotides not matched to a gene: 9.

The J gene is TRBJ2-7, the V gene TRBV6-2 or TRBV6-3, with TRBD1 matching 10 bases. Germline values: CDR1 MNHEY, CDR2 SVGEGT. V trimming: 2 bases; J trimming: 2 bases; junction bases outside the gene matches: 9. The length of the CDR3 is 17 residues. The CDR3 DNA is TGTGCCAGCAGTTACGATTTCGGGGGACAGGGGCCCTACGAGCAGTACTTC. It encodes CASSYDFGGQGPYEQYF.

This clonotype was detected ten times or more. J is TRBJ2-7 and V is TRBV29-1, with D possibly TRBD2 on 6 matching bases. The V and J ends lost 7 bases and 0 bases respectively, with 13 bases between them. The CDR3 has 13 residues. CDR1 is SQVTM and CDR2 is ANQGSEA in the germline V gene. The CDR3 DNA sequence: TGCAGCGCTACGCGGGGAGGCTCCTACGAGCAGTACTTC. It is translated as CSATRGGSYEQYF.

This clonotype was counted ten times or more. The chain has TRBV4-1 and TRBJ1-1; no clear D. The CDR3 spans 16 residues. Trimming removed 0 bases from V and 3 bases from J, with 14 bases in between. Germline V gene sequence: CDR1 MGHRA, CDR2 YSYEKL. For the CDR3, the DNA is TGCGCCAGCAGCCAAGAAATTTCGGCCAGTTACACTGAAGCTTTCTTT. This codes for CASSQEISASYTEAFF.